Below are 11 T cell receptor beta chains sequenced from a single sample in a study of T cells in localized non-small cell lung cancer. Here immunoSEQ multiplex PCR was the method, and the copy in TCRdb shows in-frame clones only, minus some. The data show tens of thousands of clones, 80% to 90% seen once. The sequenced sample was peripheral blood, obtained before any cancer treatment. These TCRs come from a woman aged 40-69 years with stage I lung adenocarcinoma.

There are a few counts of this clone. The chain has TRBV6-1 and TRBJ2-2; D possibly corresponds to TRBD1 (6 bases). V lost 7 bases, J lost 2 bases, and 11 bases lay in between. From germline, CDR1 is MNHNS and CDR2 SASEGT. The CDR3 contains 14 residues. The CDR3 nucleotides read TGTGCCAGCAAGTGGGACACAAACACCGGGGAGCTGTTTTTT. It specifies CASKWDTNTGELFF.

The V gene is TRBV6-6, the J gene TRBJ2-7; D gene unclear. V gave up 6 bases and J gave up 4 bases, with 13 bases separating them. The length of the CDR3 is 13 residues. The germline V gene encodes CDR1 MNHNY and CDR2 SVGAGI (reference sequence). The CDR3 nucleotides are TGTGCCAGCAGCACTACCCACGAATACGAGCAGTACTTC. This translates into CASSTTHEYEQYF.

Regarding this clone: Other DNA sequences in the sample encode the same CDR3. The chain carries TRBV30 and TRBJ2-3, with 8 bases lining up with TRBD2. V trimming: 0 bases; J trimming: 4 bases; junction bases outside the gene matches: 9. This CDR3 has 16 amino acids. In germline, CDR1 is GTSNPN, CDR2 SVGIG (reference sequence). The CDR3 nucleotides read TGTGCCTGGAGTGTTTGGCGGGGGGTGGGGCCAGATACGCAGTATTTT. Translating gives CAWSVWRGVGPDTQYF.

The table lists this clone with a count of one. V gene TRBV28 combines with J gene TRBJ1-4, with 7 bases aligning to TRBD1. CDR3 length: 15 residues. Germline V CDR1 and CDR2: MDHEN, SYDVKM. Trimming removed 6 bases from V and 6 bases from J; junction bases left unmatched: 10. The CDR3: CASSKGTAGDEKLFF. The CDR3, as DNA: TGTGCCAGCAGCAAAGGGACAGCTGGGGATGAAAAACTGTTTTTT.

The CDR3 is CASSVGLTGPGANVLTF. CDR3 in DNA: TGTGCCAGCAGCGTAGGTCTGACAGGTCCTGGGGCCAACGTCCTGACTTTC. The chain employs TRBV9 and TRBJ2-6; tentative D call: TRBD1 (6 bases). CDR3 length: 17 amino acids. Germline values: CDR1 SGDLS, CDR2 YYNGEE. Trimming removed 0 bases at V and 2 bases at J, with 12 bases between. Combining the CDR3 with reference TRBV9 and TRBJ2-6 gives the whole variable domain DSGVTQTPKHLITATGQRVTLRCSPRSGDLSVYWYQQSLDQGLQFLIQYYNGEERAKGNILERFSAQQFPDLHSELNLSSLELGDSALYFCASSVGLTGPGANVLTFGAGSRLTVL.

This clone was seen more than once but under ten times. V gene TRBV11-2 combines with J gene TRBJ1-4; D unresolved. This CDR3 has 14 amino acids. The germline CDR1 and CDR2 sequences are SGHAT and FQNNGV. The germline V and J ends were trimmed by 1 base and 4 bases, with 7 bases remaining between them. The CDR3 DNA follows: TGTGCCAGCAGCTTAGGGGCCGGTAATGAAAAACTGTTTTTT. Encoded protein: CASSLGAGNEKLFF.

The rearrangement links TRBV14 to TRBJ2-2; D ambiguous. The CDR3 is made up of 13 amino acids. Germline V gene data show CDR1 as SGHDN and CDR2 as FVKESK. The germline V and J ends were trimmed by 2 bases and 7 bases, with 8 bases remaining between them. CDR3 DNA sequence: TGTGCCAGCAGCCAAATCCGAGACGGGGAGCTGTTTTTT. The encoded protein is CASSQIRDGELFF.

The V gene is TRBV5-6, the J gene TRBJ2-3, with TRBD2 as a possible D gene (6 bases). The CDR3 loop spans 16 amino acids. CDR1 SGHDT and CDR2 YYEEEE come from the germline V gene. V was clipped by 0 bases and J by 2 bases, with 13 bases between them. The CDR3 DNA sequence: TGTGCCAGCAGCTTGGTTGGGGGGATAGACACAGATACGCAGTATTTT. Translating it yields CASSLVGGIDTDTQYF.

The chain links TRBV2 to TRBJ2-2; TRBD2 agrees at 11 bases. CDR1 SNHLY and CDR2 FYNNEI come from the germline V gene. The length of the CDR3 is 14 residues. The trim removed 7 bases at V and 5 bases at J, leaving 3 bases unmatched. The CDR3: CASTGTSGTGELFF. The CDR3 DNA is TGTGCCAGCACCGGGACTAGCGGAACCGGGGAGCTGTTTTTT.

The rearrangement joins TRBV2 to TRBJ1-5; no firm D call. Trimming removed 2 bases at V and 5 bases at J, with 22 bases between. CDR3 length equals 18 residues. Germline V CDR1 and CDR2: SNHLY, FYNNEI. The CDR3 here is CASSEKVILARADQPQHF. DNA for the CDR3: TGTGCCAGCAGTGAAAAAGTTATTCTAGCGCGGGCTGATCAGCCCCAGCATTTT.

This clone was recorded only once. CDR3 residues: CASSPDRGRSAQYF. The CDR3 region has the DNA TGTGCCAGCTCACCCGACAGGGGGCGCTCAGCCCAGTACTTC. The chain couples TRBV18 to TRBJ2-5, with 10 bases fitting TRBD1. Germline V gene lookup returns CDR1 KGHSH and CDR2 LQKENI. The CDR3 spans 14 residues. The J segment lost 9 bases and the V segment lost 3 bases, leaving 7 bases of the junction unmatched. The full variable domain, completed using reference TRBV18 and TRBJ2-5, is NAGVMQNPRHLVRRRGQEARLRCSPMKGHSHVYWYRQLPEEGLKFMVYLQKENIIDESGMPKERFSAEFPKEGPSILRIQQVVRGDSAAYFCASSPDRGRSAQYFGPGTRLLVL.